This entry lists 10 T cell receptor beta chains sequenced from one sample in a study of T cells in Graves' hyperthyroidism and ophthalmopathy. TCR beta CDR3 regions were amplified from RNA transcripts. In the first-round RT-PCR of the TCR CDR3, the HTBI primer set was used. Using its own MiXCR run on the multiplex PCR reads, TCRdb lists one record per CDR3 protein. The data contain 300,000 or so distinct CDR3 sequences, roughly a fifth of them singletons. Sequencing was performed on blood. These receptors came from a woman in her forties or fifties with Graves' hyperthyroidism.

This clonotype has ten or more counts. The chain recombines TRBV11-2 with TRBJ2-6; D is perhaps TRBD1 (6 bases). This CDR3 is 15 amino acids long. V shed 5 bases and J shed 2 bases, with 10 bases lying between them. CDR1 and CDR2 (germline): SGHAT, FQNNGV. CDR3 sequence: CASSKHRAGANVLTF. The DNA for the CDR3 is TGTGCCAGCAGCAAACACAGGGCTGGGGCCAACGTCCTGACTTTC.

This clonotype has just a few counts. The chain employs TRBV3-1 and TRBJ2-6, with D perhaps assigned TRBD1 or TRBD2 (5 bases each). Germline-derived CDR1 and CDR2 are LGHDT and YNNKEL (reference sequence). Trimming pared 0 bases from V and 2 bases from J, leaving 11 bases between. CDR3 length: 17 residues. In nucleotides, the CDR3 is TGTGCCAGCAGCCAAGATATCGGGGCGGCTGGGGCCAACGTCCTGACTTTC. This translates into CASSQDIGAAGANVLTF.

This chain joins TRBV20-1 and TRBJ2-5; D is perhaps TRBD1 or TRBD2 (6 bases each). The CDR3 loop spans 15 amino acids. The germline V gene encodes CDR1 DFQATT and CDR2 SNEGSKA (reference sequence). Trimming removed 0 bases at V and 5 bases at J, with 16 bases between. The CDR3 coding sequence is TGCAGTGCTAGAGATCTGTCGGGGGCAAGGGAGACCCAGTACTTC. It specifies CSARDLSGARETQYF.

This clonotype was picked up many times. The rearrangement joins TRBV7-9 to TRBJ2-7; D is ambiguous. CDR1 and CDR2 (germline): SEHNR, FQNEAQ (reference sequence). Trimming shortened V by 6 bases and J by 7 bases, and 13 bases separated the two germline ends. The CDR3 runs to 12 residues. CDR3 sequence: CASSSPVGEQYF. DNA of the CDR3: TGTGCCAGCAGTTCCCCTGTAGGTGAGCAGTACTTC.

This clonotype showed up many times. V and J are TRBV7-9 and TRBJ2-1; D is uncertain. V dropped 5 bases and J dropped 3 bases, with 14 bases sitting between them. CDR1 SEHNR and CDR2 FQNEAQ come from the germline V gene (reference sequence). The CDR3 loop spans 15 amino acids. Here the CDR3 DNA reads TGTGCCAGCAGCCTGCAGTTGAAAATCTACAATGAGCAGTTCTTC. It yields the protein CASSLQLKIYNEQFF.

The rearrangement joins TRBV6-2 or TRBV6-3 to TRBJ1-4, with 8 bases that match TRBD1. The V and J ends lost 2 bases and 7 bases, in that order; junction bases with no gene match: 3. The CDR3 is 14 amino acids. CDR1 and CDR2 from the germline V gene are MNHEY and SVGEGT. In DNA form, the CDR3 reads TGTGCCAGCAGTTACCAGGGGGCAGGTGAAAAACTGTTTTTT. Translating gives CASSYQGAGEKLFF.

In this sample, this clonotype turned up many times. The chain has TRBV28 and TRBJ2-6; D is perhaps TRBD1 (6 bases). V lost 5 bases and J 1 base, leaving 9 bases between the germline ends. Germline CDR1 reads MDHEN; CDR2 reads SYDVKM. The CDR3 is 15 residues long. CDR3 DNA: TGTGCCAGCAGTCCCAGGGGTTCTGGGGCCAACGTCCTGACTTTC. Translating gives CASSPRGSGANVLTF.

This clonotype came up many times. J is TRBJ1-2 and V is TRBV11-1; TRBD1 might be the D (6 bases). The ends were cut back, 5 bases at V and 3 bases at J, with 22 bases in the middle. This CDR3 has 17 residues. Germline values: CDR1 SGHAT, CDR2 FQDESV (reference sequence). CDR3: CASSGTRAQGIDYGYTF. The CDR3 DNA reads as TGTGCCAGCAGCGGGACCCGGGCCCAGGGGATCGACTATGGCTACACCTTC.

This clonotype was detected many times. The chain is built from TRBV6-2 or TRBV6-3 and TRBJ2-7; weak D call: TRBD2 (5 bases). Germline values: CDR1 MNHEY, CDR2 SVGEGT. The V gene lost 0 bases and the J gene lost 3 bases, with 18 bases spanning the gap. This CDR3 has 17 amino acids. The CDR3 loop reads CASSYSISGGRHYEQYF. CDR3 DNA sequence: TGTGCCAGCAGTTACTCGATTTCCGGCGGGCGGCACTACGAGCAGTACTTC.

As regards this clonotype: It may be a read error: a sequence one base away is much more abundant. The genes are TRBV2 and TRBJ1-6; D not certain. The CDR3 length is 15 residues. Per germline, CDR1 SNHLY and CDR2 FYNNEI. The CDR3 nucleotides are TGTGCCGGCAGTGAAAGGAACAGTAACCATTCACCCCTCCACTTT. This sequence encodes CAGSERNSNHSPLHF.